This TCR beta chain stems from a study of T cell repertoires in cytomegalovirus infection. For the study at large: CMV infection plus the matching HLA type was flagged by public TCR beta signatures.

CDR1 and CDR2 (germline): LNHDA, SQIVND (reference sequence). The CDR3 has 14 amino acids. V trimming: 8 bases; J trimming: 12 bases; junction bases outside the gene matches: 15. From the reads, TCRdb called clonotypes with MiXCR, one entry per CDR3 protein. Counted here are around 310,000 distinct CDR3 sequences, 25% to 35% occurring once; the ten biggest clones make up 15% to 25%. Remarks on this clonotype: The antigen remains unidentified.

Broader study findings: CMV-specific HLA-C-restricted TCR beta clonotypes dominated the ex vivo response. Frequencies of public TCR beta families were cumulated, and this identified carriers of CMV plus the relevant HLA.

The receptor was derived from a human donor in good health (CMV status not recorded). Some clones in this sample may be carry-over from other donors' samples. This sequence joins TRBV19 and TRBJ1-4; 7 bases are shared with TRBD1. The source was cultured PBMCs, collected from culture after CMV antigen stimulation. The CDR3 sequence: CASFGTDVGTELFF. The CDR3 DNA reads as TGTGCCAGTTTCGGGACAGATGTTGGGACAGAACTGTTTTTT.